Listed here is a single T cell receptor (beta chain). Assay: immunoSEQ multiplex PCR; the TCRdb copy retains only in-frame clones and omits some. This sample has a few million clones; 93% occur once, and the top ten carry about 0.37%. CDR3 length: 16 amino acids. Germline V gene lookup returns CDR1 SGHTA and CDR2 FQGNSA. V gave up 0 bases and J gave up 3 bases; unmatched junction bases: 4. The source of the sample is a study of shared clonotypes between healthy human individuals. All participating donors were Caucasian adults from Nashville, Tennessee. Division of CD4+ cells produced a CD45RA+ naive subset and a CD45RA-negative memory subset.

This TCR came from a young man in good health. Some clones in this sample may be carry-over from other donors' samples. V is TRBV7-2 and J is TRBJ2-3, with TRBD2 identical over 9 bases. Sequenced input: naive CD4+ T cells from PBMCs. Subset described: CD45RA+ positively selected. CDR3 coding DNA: TGTGCCAGCAGCTTAGCGCTAGCGGGAAGGACAGATACGCAGTATTTT. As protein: CASSLALAGRTDTQYF. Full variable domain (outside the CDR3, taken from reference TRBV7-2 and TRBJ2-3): GAGVSQSPSNKVTEKGKDVELRCDPISGHTALYWYRQSLGQGLEFLIYFQGNSAPDKSGLPSDRFSAERTGGSVSTLTIQRTQQEDSAVYLCASSLALAGRTDTQYFGPGTRLTVL.